The source of this TCR beta chain is a study of Ad26.COV2.S vaccination and SARS-CoV-2 variants (dated by TCRdb to the early 2020s). About the study as a whole: Donors in the vaccine arm were drawn from COV1001, a phase I-IIa trial of Ad26.COV2.S in healthy adults that was multicentre, randomized, double-blind and placebo-controlled. Ad26.COV2.S was given intramuscularly at 5x10^10 or 1x10^11 viral particles, as a single shot or as two shots 56 days apart. TCRbeta repertoire sequencing served as the tool for gauging how specific and how broad the SARS-CoV-2-reactive T cell receptors were following Ad26.COV2.S vaccination. The TCR-sequenced set comprised around 30 samples: approximately 19 Ad26.COV2.S vaccine recipients, 5 placebo recipients and 8 SARS-CoV-2 convalescent individuals. Participants in the trial were split at random into five groups of five each, receiving low-dose or high-dose Ad26.COV2.S once or twice, or else placebo on both occasions. Investigators remained blinded to trial group allocation during experiments and outcome assessment. Results and caveats for the whole study, not just this receptor: Ad26.COV2.S recipients had higher spike-specific TCR breadth than placebo recipients (P = 0.0014). Comparable non-spike TCR breadth was observed between vaccine and placebo recipients, consistent with only spike being contained in the vaccine. The study was not powered for comparison of responses between vaccine doses or regimens. Substantial breadth of spike-specific CD8+ and CD4+ T cell responses was reported after vaccination. The authors noted that total T cell responses may have been underestimated by the TCR breadth and depth analyses.

Per the publication, the treatment or condition label means: over 15 received Ad26.COV2.S at low or high dose, single or two shots; several received placebo; per-sample allocation not given. Repertoires of vaccine and placebo recipients were sequenced from samples taken on day 63 after the first injection. Between 29 July and 7 August 2020, Cohort 1b enrolled 20 to 30 adults aged 18-55 years at one site in Boston, USA. As a vaccine, Ad26.COV2.S was a replication-incompetent adenovirus type 26 vector that expressed a prefusion-stabilized SARS-CoV-2 spike protein derived from the original Wuhan strain. Concerning this clone: The clone's antigen remains unknown. Per-nucleotide qualities are absent, and no much larger clonotype sits a single base away.

TCRbeta CDR3 regions were sequenced with the immunoSEQ Assay. After extraction, genomic DNA underwent amplification by bias-controlled multiplex PCR, followed by high-throughput sequencing. Processing in the source paper ran as follows. To quantify the absolute abundance of every unique TCRbeta CDR3 region, sequences were collapsed and filtered. T cell fraction was estimated by normalization of TCRbeta template counts to usable DNA, with usable DNA being measured through amplification of reference genes present in all nucleated cells. Repertoire TCRs were annotated as SARS-CoV-2-specific by exact matching of V gene, CDR3 amino acid sequence and J gene to a known reactive TCR set. MIRA supplied the reference SARS-CoV-2 TCR set, which was filtered for enrichment in COVID-19-positive ImmuneCODE repertoires so that public or cross-reactive TCRs were removed. Using the MIRA antigens, annotated TCRs were further analysed by specific ORF or by position within an ORF. Depth was the summed frequency of annotated unique rearrangements, while breadth was defined as annotated unique rearrangements over total unique productive rearrangements. Two-sided Wilcoxon rank-sum tests were applied when comparing TCR breadth between groups. The immuneACCESS repertoire file appears here via TCRdb, limited to in-frame rearrangements. These files lack a portion of the clones; in checked studies, under half of the deficit traces to unresolved V genes, and the cause of the others is not known. The D gene and trimming were derived from the DNA, and the V and J assignments and clone size from that table. This sample lists roughly 460,000 clones; about 88% were detected once. The ten largest clonotypes hold about 1.5% of the sample.

The V end gives up 4 bases and the J end 7 bases, leaving 10 bases in the junction not matched to a gene. There are 15 amino acids in the CDR3, from cysteine to phenylalanine inclusive. Only CDR3 DNA remains: 45 bases, in frame from the first base. CDR1 and CDR2 are drawn from the germline V gene (reference sequence): LNHDA, SQIVND. This sequence originates from a person aged 18-65 years who received the Ad26.COV2.S COVID-19 vaccine or a placebo. The sample here was peripheral blood, taken in a trial of Ad26.COV2.S vaccine versus placebo. Here the chain combines TRBV19 and TRBJ2-7; TRBD2 fits 10 bases in the junction. The DNA sequence follows: TGTGCCAGTAGTACCCCACTAGCGGGAACGGGGGAGCAGTACTTC. Its product reads: CASSTPLAGTGEQYF.